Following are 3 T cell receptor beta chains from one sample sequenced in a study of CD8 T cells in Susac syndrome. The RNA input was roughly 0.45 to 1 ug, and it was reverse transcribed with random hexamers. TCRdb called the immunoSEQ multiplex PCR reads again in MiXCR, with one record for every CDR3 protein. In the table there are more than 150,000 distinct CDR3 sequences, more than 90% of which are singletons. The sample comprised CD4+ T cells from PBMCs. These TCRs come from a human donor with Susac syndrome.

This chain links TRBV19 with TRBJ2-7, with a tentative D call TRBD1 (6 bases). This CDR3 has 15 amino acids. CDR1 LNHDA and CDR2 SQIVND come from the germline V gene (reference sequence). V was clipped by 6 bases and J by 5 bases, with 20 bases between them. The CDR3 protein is CASRRGSSSSDEQYF. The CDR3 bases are TGTGCCAGTAGAAGGGGGAGCAGCTCTTCCGACGAGCAGTACTTC.

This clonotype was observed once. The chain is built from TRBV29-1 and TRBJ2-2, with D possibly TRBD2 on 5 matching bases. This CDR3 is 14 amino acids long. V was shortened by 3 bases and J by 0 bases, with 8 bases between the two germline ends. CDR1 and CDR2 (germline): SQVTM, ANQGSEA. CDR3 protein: CSVDDGTNTGELFF. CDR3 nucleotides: TGCAGCGTTGATGACGGGACGAACACCGGGGAGCTGTTTTTT.

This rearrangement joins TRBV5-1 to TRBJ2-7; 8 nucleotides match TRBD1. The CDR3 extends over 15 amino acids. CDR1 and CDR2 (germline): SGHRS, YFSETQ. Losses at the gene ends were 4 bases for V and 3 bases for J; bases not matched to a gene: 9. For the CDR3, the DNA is TGCGCCAGCAGCACTGGACAGGGAAAGGGCTACGAGCAGTACTTC. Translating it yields CASSTGQGKGYEQYF.